This entry lists 11 T cell receptor beta chains sequenced from one sample in a study of shared clonotypes between healthy human individuals. Generated by immunoSEQ multiplex PCR, the TCRdb table keeps only in-frame clones and is missing some. The sample contains 450,000 to 500,000 clones, about three quarters of which appear only once. Sequences were obtained from PBMCs. These TCRs come from a woman in her thirties or forties in good health. Some clones in this sample may be carry-over from other donors' samples.

The rearrangement uses TRBV10-3 and TRBJ1-2; the match to TRBD1 covers 9 bases. Germline trimming cut 3 bases from V and 4 bases from J; bases unmatched to any gene: 6. Germline CDR1 and CDR2: ENHRY and SYGVKD. This CDR3 region has 15 residues. CDR3 DNA: TGTGCCATCAGTGATCCCGGGACAGGGACCTATGGCTACACCTTC. Its protein is CAISDPGTGTYGYTF.

This clone was seen a single time. The chain recombines TRBV9 with TRBJ2-1; the D gene is possibly TRBD2 (6 bases). Germline V gene lookup returns CDR1 SGDLS and CDR2 YYNGEE. The CDR3 covers 17 residues. V shed 0 bases and J shed 1 base, with 14 bases lying between them. CDR3 protein: CASSVGGSGPSYNEQFF. CDR3 nucleotide sequence: TGTGCCAGCAGCGTAGGAGGTAGCGGTCCTTCCTACAATGAGCAGTTCTTC. The complete variable domain, with remaining parts taken from reference TRBV9 and TRBJ2-1, reads DSGVTQTPKHLITATGQRVTLRCSPRSGDLSVYWYQQSLDQGLQFLIQYYNGEERAKGNILERFSAQQFPDLHSELNLSSLELGDSALYFCASSVGGSGPSYNEQFFGPGTRLTVL.

The rearrangement joins TRBV5-1 to TRBJ2-1; the D call may be TRBD1 or TRBD2 (5 bases each). Trimming took 7 bases from V and 0 from J, leaving 11 bases between them. Germline loops: CDR1 SGHRS, CDR2 YFSETQ. The CDR3 has 14 residues. CDR3 sequence (DNA): TGCGCCAGCGGCAGGGAGAGCTCCTACAATGAGCAGTTCTTC. This encodes CASGRESSYNEQFF.

The chain uses TRBV19 and TRBJ1-2; the D is unclear. In germline, CDR1 is LNHDA, CDR2 SQIVND (reference sequence). This CDR3 spans 13 amino acids. V shed 9 bases and J shed 8 bases, with 19 bases lying between them. In DNA, the CDR3 is TGTGCCAGCCAAATGGGTAGGCGCGGAGGCTACACCTTC. It encodes CASQMGRRGGYTF.

V is TRBV28 and J is TRBJ2-7; D may match TRBD1 or TRBD2 (6 bases each). Germline V gene lookup returns CDR1 MDHEN and CDR2 SYDVKM. The CDR3 is 15 residues long. Deletions cut 4 bases from V and 0 bases from J, with 13 bases between. The CDR3 spells CASSSGGHLSYEQYF. The CDR3 nucleotides are TGTGCCAGCAGTTCCGGGGGACACCTCTCCTACGAGCAGTACTTC.

V is TRBV5-1 and J is TRBJ1-4; possible D gene TRBD1, 5 bases. V lost 8 bases and J 0 bases, leaving 14 bases between the germline ends. The CDR3 length is 15 residues. Germline-derived CDR1 and CDR2 are SGHRS and YFSETQ. The CDR3 reads CASSGAGATNEKLFF. The CDR3, as DNA: TGCGCCAGTTCCGGGGCGGGAGCAACTAATGAAAAACTGTTTTTT.

This clone was counted at least ten times. The chain has TRBV6-4 and TRBJ2-3, with a tentative D call TRBD1 (6 bases). From germline, CDR1 is MRHNA and CDR2 SNTAGT. The CDR3 totals 15 residues. V was pared by 5 bases and J by 6 bases, with 18 bases between. CDR3 DNA sequence: TGTGCCAGCAGTCTTTCCGGGACCCAGGGGGATACGCAGTATTTT. Its translation: CASSLSGTQGDTQYF.

The chain uses TRBV7-3 and TRBJ2-5; 10 bases are a match to TRBD2. The germline gives CDR1 SGHTA, CDR2 FQGTGA. The V and J ends lost 5 bases and 5 bases, in that order; junction bases with no gene match: 11. This CDR3 is 16 amino acids long. As DNA, the CDR3 is TGTGCCAGCAGCGTAAGCATAGCGGGAGGAGGGGAGACCCAGTACTTC. This sequence encodes CASSVSIAGGGETQYF.

The chain recombines TRBV7-8 with TRBJ2-7; unclear D gene. Germline CDR1 is SGHVS and CDR2 is FQNEAQ. The ends were cut back, 0 bases at V and 0 bases at J, with 9 bases in the middle. This CDR3 has 15 amino acids. CDR3 region: CASSLAVRLSYEQYF. The CDR3 bases are TGTGCCAGCAGCTTAGCTGTCCGGCTCTCCTACGAGCAGTACTTC.

V gene TRBV27 combines with J gene TRBJ2-1; D is uncertain. Germline CDR1 is MNHEY and CDR2 is SMNVEV (reference sequence). The CDR3 is 14 residues long. Trimming removed 1 base at V and 0 bases at J, with 4 bases between. CDR3 sequence: CASSLYGSYNEQFF. CDR3 bases: TGTGCCAGCAGTTTATACGGCTCCTACAATGAGCAGTTCTTC.

The chain is built from TRBV19 and TRBJ2-1; D gene ambiguous. V lost 3 bases, J lost 9 bases, and 12 bases lay in between. This CDR3 is built from 13 residues. Germline CDR1 LNHDA, CDR2 SQIVND (reference sequence). The CDR3: CASSIHQEGEQFF. The CDR3 DNA sequence: TGTGCCAGTAGTATCCACCAAGAAGGTGAGCAGTTCTTC.